This TCR beta chain comes out of a study of Graves' ophthalmopathy and Graves' hyperthyroidism. This clonotype has more than one count but fewer than ten. Beta-chain TCR CDR3 regions were amplified from RNA transcripts. First-round RT-PCR used HTBI primers; second-round multiplex PCR followed. Each CDR3 protein is one row after TCRdb ran MiXCR on the multiplex PCR reads. The sample yields around 670,000 distinct CDR3 sequences, about 44% seen once. The CDR3 has 14 amino acids. Germline assignment: CDR1 MNHEY and CDR2 SVGAGI. With 6 bases removed from V and 5 bases from J, the gap between germline ends came to 14 bases.

The V gene is TRBV6-5, the J gene TRBJ1-5, with D possibly being TRBD1 (6 bases). Sequencing was performed on peripheral blood. The sequence came from an adult man with Graves' ophthalmopathy. The CDR3 DNA follows: TGTGCCAGCAGAGCTACAGGGATATATCAGCCCCAGCATTTT. It yields the protein CASRATGIYQPQHF.